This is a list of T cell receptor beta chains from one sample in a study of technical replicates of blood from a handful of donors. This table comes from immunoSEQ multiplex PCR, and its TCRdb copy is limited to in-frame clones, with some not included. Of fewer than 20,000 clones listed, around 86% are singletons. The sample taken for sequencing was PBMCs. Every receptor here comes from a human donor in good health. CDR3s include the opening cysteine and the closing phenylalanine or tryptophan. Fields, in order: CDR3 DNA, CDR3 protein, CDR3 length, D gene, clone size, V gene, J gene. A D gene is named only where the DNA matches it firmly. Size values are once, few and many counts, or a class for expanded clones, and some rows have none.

CDR3 DNA: TGTGCCTGGGAAACAGGGAAAAAGGGCTACACCTTC
CDR3 protein: CAWETGKKGYTF
CDR3 length: 12
D gene: .
clone size: .
V gene: TRBV30
J gene: TRBJ1-2

CDR3 DNA: TGTGCCAGCACCCGAGGGGCTAGCGGGAGTTCCTACGAGCAGTACTTC
CDR3 protein: CASTRGASGSSYEQYF
CDR3 length: 16
D gene: TRBD2
clone size: .
V gene: TRBV28
J gene: TRBJ2-7

CDR3 DNA: TGTGCCAGCAGCTTAGAATCTCTCTCTGGAAACACCATATATTTT
CDR3 protein: CASSLESLSGNTIYF
CDR3 length: 15
D gene: .
clone size: .
V gene: TRBV11-2
J gene: TRBJ1-3

CDR3 DNA: TGTGCCATCAGGCAGACAGGGGGAGTCACCGGGGAGCTGTTTTTT
CDR3 protein: CAIRQTGGVTGELFF
CDR3 length: 15
D gene: TRBD1
clone size: .
V gene: TRBV10-3
J gene: TRBJ2-2

CDR3 DNA: TGCGCCAGCCGACAGGGAAACACTGAAGCTTTCTTT
CDR3 protein: CASRQGNTEAFF
CDR3 length: 12
D gene: TRBD1
clone size: .
V gene: TRBV10-2
J gene: TRBJ1-1

CDR3 DNA: TGCGCCAGCAGCCAACAAGAGACCCAGTACTTC
CDR3 protein: CASSQQETQYF
CDR3 length: 11
D gene: .
clone size: .
V gene: TRBV5-1
J gene: TRBJ2-5

CDR3 DNA: TGTGCTGCCGGACAGGGAAGTGAAAAACTGTTTTTT
CDR3 protein: CAAGQGSEKLFF
CDR3 length: 12
D gene: TRBD1
clone size: .
V gene: TRBV30
J gene: TRBJ1-4

CDR3 DNA: TGTGCCAGCAGTTTTGGGGGACAGGGGCATTTTTCGTATCAGCCCCAGCATTTT
CDR3 protein: CASSFGGQGHFSYQPQHF
CDR3 length: 18
D gene: TRBD1
clone size: .
V gene: TRBV28
J gene: TRBJ1-5

CDR3 DNA: TGTGCCAGCAGCCGCCGTCCTTCAGGGGCTCCCCTAGCCAAAAACATTCAGTACTTC
CDR3 protein: CASSRRPSGAPLAKNIQYF
CDR3 length: 19
D gene: .
clone size: .
V gene: TRBV5-6
J gene: TRBJ2-4

CDR3 DNA: TGTGCCAGCAGTTCGGGACTCCTAAGCTCCTACGAGCAGTACTTC
CDR3 protein: CASSSGLLSSYEQYF
CDR3 length: 15
D gene: .
clone size: .
V gene: TRBV7-2
J gene: TRBJ2-7

CDR3 DNA: TGTGCCAGCAGCTCCTGGGACAGGGCTAGCGAGACCCAGTACTTC
CDR3 protein: CASSSWDRASETQYF
CDR3 length: 15
D gene: TRBD1
clone size: .
V gene: TRBV5-8
J gene: TRBJ2-5

CDR3 DNA: TGTGCCAGCAGCTTCAGTCAAGGGGAAGGCTACGAGCAGTACTTC
CDR3 protein: CASSFSQGEGYEQYF
CDR3 length: 15
D gene: .
clone size: few
V gene: TRBV5-6
J gene: TRBJ2-7

CDR3 DNA: TGTGCCAGTAGTATAGCACAGCCTCTGTATAGCAATCAGCCCCAGCATTTT
CDR3 protein: CASSIAQPLYSNQPQHF
CDR3 length: 17
D gene: .
clone size: .
V gene: TRBV19
J gene: TRBJ1-5

CDR3 DNA: TGTGCCAGCAGCTTAGCTACTAGCGGGACCGGGGAGCTGTTTTTT
CDR3 protein: CASSLATSGTGELFF
CDR3 length: 15
D gene: TRBD2
clone size: .
V gene: TRBV7-2
J gene: TRBJ2-2

CDR3 DNA: TGTGCCTGGAGTGGGGGACTAAGCTCCTACGAGCAGTACTTC
CDR3 protein: CAWSGGLSSYEQYF
CDR3 length: 14
D gene: TRBD2
clone size: .
V gene: TRBV30
J gene: TRBJ2-7

CDR3 DNA: TGCGCCAGCAGGGGACAGCCGAACACTGAAGCTTTCTTT
CDR3 protein: CASRGQPNTEAFF
CDR3 length: 13
D gene: TRBD1
clone size: .
V gene: TRBV10-2
J gene: TRBJ1-1

CDR3 DNA: TGTGCCAGCGGATATACCGGACTAGTCGTCGGCAATGAGCAGTTCTTC
CDR3 protein: CASGYTGLVVGNEQFF
CDR3 length: 16
D gene: TRBD2
clone size: .
V gene: TRBV5-4
J gene: TRBJ2-1

CDR3 DNA: TGCGCCAGCAGCTTGGATGGGCAGGGAAACGCTTTCTTT
CDR3 protein: CASSLDGQGNAFF
CDR3 length: 13
D gene: .
clone size: .
V gene: TRBV5-1
J gene: TRBJ1-1

CDR3 DNA: TGTGCCAGCAGTGTCATACGGACAGGGGGATCCTATGGCTACACCTTC
CDR3 protein: CASSVIRTGGSYGYTF
CDR3 length: 16
D gene: TRBD1
clone size: .
V gene: TRBV6-1
J gene: TRBJ1-2

CDR3 DNA: TGCGCCAGCACCCCGACAGGGGGCCACAATGAGCAGTTCTTC
CDR3 protein: CASTPTGGHNEQFF
CDR3 length: 14
D gene: TRBD1
clone size: .
V gene: TRBV5-1
J gene: TRBJ2-1

CDR3 DNA: TGTGCCAGCAGACCGACACAGATGAACACTGAAGCTTTCTTT
CDR3 protein: CASRPTQMNTEAFF
CDR3 length: 14
D gene: .
clone size: .
V gene: TRBV6-1
J gene: TRBJ1-1

CDR3 DNA: TGTGCCAGCAGCTTCGATGTCGTCCCGGGACAGGGTGAAGAGACCCAGTACTTC
CDR3 protein: CASSFDVVPGQGEETQYF
CDR3 length: 18
D gene: TRBD1
clone size: .
V gene: TRBV7-6
J gene: TRBJ2-5

CDR3 DNA: TGTGCCAGCAGCTCAGACGGGACAGGGAGGGGCTACACCTTC
CDR3 protein: CASSSDGTGRGYTF
CDR3 length: 14
D gene: TRBD1
clone size: .
V gene: TRBV11-2
J gene: TRBJ1-2

CDR3 DNA: TGCGCCAGCAGCCAAGTTTCAGGTCCCTATCAGCCCCAGCATTTT
CDR3 protein: CASSQVSGPYQPQHF
CDR3 length: 15
D gene: .
clone size: .
V gene: TRBV4-1
J gene: TRBJ1-5

CDR3 DNA: TGTGCCAGTAGTATTGATAGTGGAGACAGTTCCTACAATGAGCAGTTCTTC
CDR3 protein: CASSIDSGDSSYNEQFF
CDR3 length: 17
D gene: .
clone size: .
V gene: TRBV19
J gene: TRBJ2-1

CDR3 DNA: TGTGCCATCAGTGAGTCGCCACAGGGTGAGACTGAAGCTTTCTTT
CDR3 protein: CAISESPQGETEAFF
CDR3 length: 15
D gene: .
clone size: few
V gene: TRBV10-3
J gene: TRBJ1-1

CDR3 DNA: TGTGCCAGCAGTGAACAGGGGTCCAATGAGCAGTTCTTC
CDR3 protein: CASSEQGSNEQFF
CDR3 length: 13
D gene: TRBD1
clone size: .
V gene: TRBV6-4
J gene: TRBJ2-1

CDR3 DNA: TGTGCCTGGAGCGACACCGGGACAGGGGTCGGAAAACTGTTTTTT
CDR3 protein: CAWSDTGTGVGKLFF
CDR3 length: 15
D gene: TRBD1
clone size: .
V gene: TRBV30
J gene: TRBJ1-4

CDR3 DNA: TGCGCCAGCAGACAGGGAACCGGCGAAAAACTGTTTTTT
CDR3 protein: CASRQGTGEKLFF
CDR3 length: 13
D gene: .
clone size: .
V gene: TRBV5-1
J gene: TRBJ1-4

CDR3 DNA: TGTGCCAGCAGCTTTAGTCGGGACACCGGGGAGCTGTTTTTT
CDR3 protein: CASSFSRDTGELFF
CDR3 length: 14
D gene: .
clone size: .
V gene: TRBV7-9
J gene: TRBJ2-2

CDR3 DNA: TGTGCCAGCAGAACGTGGCGGGGGAGCTATGGCTACACCTTC
CDR3 protein: CASRTWRGSYGYTF
CDR3 length: 14
D gene: .
clone size: .
V gene: TRBV5-8
J gene: TRBJ1-2